The 5 T cell receptor beta chains below were found in one sample sequenced in a study of blood T cell repertoires in COVID-19. TCRdb's copy holds only in-frame clones and misses some; the assay was immunoSEQ multiplex PCR. The sample comprises about 200,000 clones, 82% of which are singletons, and about 5% rests with the top ten. Sequencing input: PBMCs or T cells enriched from blood (not recorded which). The receptors were gathered from a woman aged 55-70 years with acute COVID-19.

This clone was seen more than once but under ten times. The CDR3 nucleotides read TGTGCCAGCTCAAGGGGACAGGCGAACACCGGGGAGCTGTTTTTT. It is translated as CASSRGQANTGELFF. J is TRBJ2-2 and V is TRBV18; the match to TRBD1 covers 8 bases. V shed 5 bases and J 0 bases; nucleotides not matched to a gene: 2. CDR1 and CDR2 (germline): KGHSH, LQKENI. The CDR3 contains 15 residues.

This rearrangement joins TRBV11-2 to TRBJ2-1; 9 bases match TRBD1. Germline trimming cut 0 bases from V and 7 bases from J; bases unmatched to any gene: 7. The CDR3 covers 16 residues. In germline, CDR1 is SGHAT, CDR2 FQNNGV. This chain's CDR3 is CASSLDGTGWRNEQFF. CDR3 bases: TGTGCCAGCAGCTTAGATGGGACAGGGTGGAGGAATGAGCAGTTCTTC.

This clone was seen a handful of times. The rearrangement links TRBV19 to TRBJ2-2, with D hard to call. The CDR3 extends over 15 amino acids. Trimming took off 8 bases at V and 4 bases at J, with 17 bases between the two ends. Germline V gene data show CDR1 as LNHDA and CDR2 as SQIVND (reference sequence). The CDR3 DNA is TGTGCCAGTCAGCGAGGCGGTTATTCCACCGGGGAGCTGTTTTTT. It translates to CASQRGGYSTGELFF. Full variable domain (outside the CDR3, taken from reference TRBV19 and TRBJ2-2): DGGITQSPKYLFRKEGQNVTLSCEQNLNHDAMYWYRQDPGQGLRLIYYSQIVNDFQKGDIAEGYSVSREKKESFPLTVTSAQKNPTAFYLCASQRGGYSTGELFFGEGSRLTVL.

The rearrangement links TRBV5-1 to TRBJ1-2; D gene uncertain. Trimming took off 4 bases at V and 2 bases at J, with 12 bases between the two ends. The CDR3 covers 14 residues. CDR1 is SGHRS, CDR2 YFSETQ, per germline. This chain's CDR3 is CASSRSRENYGYTF. CDR3 in DNA: TGCGCCAGCAGCCGAAGTCGGGAAAACTATGGCTACACCTTC. Drawing the rest from reference TRBV5-1 and TRBJ1-2, the complete variable domain is KAGVTQTPRYLIKTRGQQVTLSCSPISGHRSVSWYQQTPGQGLQFLFEYFSETQRNKGNFPGRFSGRQFSNSRSEMNVSTLELGDSALYLCASSRSRENYGYTFGSGTRLTVV.

Points on this clone: Other DNA sequences in this specimen translate into the identical CDR3. The V and J genes are TRBV5-1 and TRBJ1-4; D unresolved. V gave up 1 base and J gave up 2 bases, with 6 bases separating them. Germline V gene lookup returns CDR1 SGHRS and CDR2 YFSETQ. The CDR3 contains 14 residues. CDR3 nucleotides: TGCGCCAGCAGCTTGACAGCTACTAATGAAAAACTGTTTTTT. This codes for CASSLTATNEKLFF.